This is a list of T cell receptor beta chains from one sample in a study of beta chain features in type 1 diabetes. Generated by immunoSEQ multiplex PCR, the TCRdb table keeps only in-frame clones and is missing some. The data show hundreds of thousands of clones, over 13% seen once. The sequencing sample was made of naive CD4+ T cells from blood. All receptors derive from a young man with type 1 diabetes. The CDR3 runs from the conserved cysteine through the conserved F or W. Each record gives: J gene, D gene, V gene, clone size, CDR3 protein, CDR3 DNA. The D gene is left open where the match is weak. Only part of the rows carry a size: once, few, many, or a class if the clone is expanded.

TRBJ2-3	-	TRBV7-9	-	CASSVRDPSTDTQYF	TGTGCCAGCAGCGTCAGAGACCCTAGCACAGATACGCAGTATTTT
TRBJ2-1	-	TRBV5-1	-	CASSLTLNEQFF	TGCGCCAGCAGCTTAACGCTGAATGAGCAGTTCTTC
TRBJ2-7	-	TRBV28	few	CASTYSGGASEQYF	TGTGCCAGCACCTATTCCGGGGGCGCGTCGGAGCAGTACTTC
TRBJ1-2	-	TRBV15	-	CATSRGGGYGYTF	TGTGCCACCAGCAGAGGCGGGGGCTATGGCTACACCTTC
TRBJ1-1	-	TRBV29-1	-	CSVRGPGLNTEAFF	TGCAGCGTTAGAGGTCCCGGTTTGAACACTGAAGCTTTCTTT
TRBJ2-2	-	TRBV28	-	CASSLGDFTGELFF	TGTGCCAGCAGTTTAGGGGATTTCACCGGGGAGCTGTTTTTT
TRBJ1-2	-	TRBV27	few	CASWLVILRGDGYTF	TGTGCCAGCTGGTTGGTGATCCTCCGGGGCGATGGCTACACCTTC
TRBJ2-7	-	TRBV6-1	-	CASSPIQGSYEQYF	TGTGCCAGCAGTCCGATACAGGGATCCTACGAGCAGTACTTC
TRBJ2-5	-	TRBV7-2	few	CASSLSVSQETQYF	TGTGCCAGCAGCTTATCCGTCAGCCAAGAGACCCAGTACTTC
TRBJ2-7	-	TRBV10-3	-	CAISESVTAYEQYF	TGTGCCATCAGTGAGTCTGTGACAGCCTACGAGCAGTACTTC
TRBJ2-5	-	TRBV11-2	few	CASSPNSVPETQYF	TGTGCCAGCAGCCCTAATTCGGTCCCAGAGACCCAGTACTTC
TRBJ2-7	-	TRBV9	few	CASSVEVWENEQYF	TGTGCCAGCAGCGTTGAGGTCTGGGAAAACGAGCAGTACTTC
TRBJ2-5	-	TRBV7-2	-	CASSLPSQETQYF	TGTGCCAGCAGCCTGCCGTCCCAAGAGACCCAGTACTTC
TRBJ1-3	-	TRBV4-2	-	CASSSRIVSGNTIYF	TGTGCCAGCAGCTCCCGGATCGTCTCTGGAAACACCATATATTTT
TRBJ2-1	-	TRBV10-3	few	CAISPTGNNEQFF	TGTGCCATCAGCCCGACAGGAAACAATGAGCAGTTCTTC
TRBJ2-7	-	TRBV6-5	few	CASSSLYEQYF	TGTGCCAGCAGTTCTCTCTACGAGCAGTACTTC
TRBJ2-7	TRBD2	TRBV28	-	CASSTPQLADSSYEQYF	TGTGCCAGCAGTACCCCGCAGCTAGCGGATAGCTCCTACGAGCAGTACTTC
TRBJ2-7	-	TRBV18	few	CASSPGYHYEQYF	TGTGCCAGCTCACCAGGGTACCACTACGAGCAGTACTTC
TRBJ2-7	-	TRBV4-1	few	CASSQPWSLYEQYF	TGCGCCAGCAGCCAACCCTGGAGCCTCTACGAGCAGTACTTC
TRBJ2-7	-	TRBV7-9	-	CASSLRDEQYF	TGTGCCAGCAGCTTGAGGGACGAGCAGTACTTC
TRBJ1-2	-	TRBV19	few	CASSPGGSFHGYTF	TGTGCCAGCTCCCCGGGGGGCTCTTTCCATGGCTACACCTTC
TRBJ1-1	-	TRBV4-1	-	CASSRGRMNTEAFF	TGCGCCAGCAGCCGAGGACGGATGAACACTGAAGCTTTCTTT
TRBJ2-1	-	TRBV30	-	CAWSIEGWDEQFF	TGTGCCTGGAGTATAGAGGGGTGGGATGAGCAGTTCTTC
TRBJ2-7	-	TRBV4-3	-	CASSQEPGSYEQYF	TGCGCCAGCAGCCAAGAGCCGGGCTCCTACGAGCAGTACTTC
TRBJ2-2	-	TRBV2	-	CASSPLPYTGELFF	TGTGCCAGCAGCCCCCTACCCTATACCGGGGAGCTGTTTTTT
TRBJ1-1	-	TRBV19	few	CASSLLQGNTEAFF	TGTGCCAGTAGCCTCCTTCAGGGGAACACTGAAGCTTTCTTT
TRBJ2-1	-	TRBV2	-	CASKRGSSYNEQFF	TGTGCCAGCAAACGGGGGAGCTCCTACAATGAGCAGTTCTTC
TRBJ1-4	-	TRBV9	-	CASSGGAPQGKKLFF	TGTGCCAGCAGCGGAGGGGCACCACAGGGAAAAAAACTGTTTTTT
TRBJ1-2	TRBD1	TRBV18	-	CASSPAPGQGPGYTF	TGTGCCAGCTCACCGGCTCCGGGACAGGGGCCTGGCTACACCTTC
TRBJ2-1	-	TRBV7-2	many	CASSILTTSNEQFF	TGTGCCAGCAGCATATTGACCACCTCCAATGAGCAGTTCTTC
TRBJ2-7	-	TRBV10-3	few	CAISPGEIYEQYF	TGTGCCATCAGCCCCGGGGAGATCTACGAGCAGTACTTC
TRBJ1-1	TRBD1	TRBV2	few	CASTQGGQAAEAFF	TGTGCCAGCACTCAAGGGGGACAGGCCGCTGAAGCTTTCTTT
TRBJ1-1	-	TRBV5-1	-	CASRFDTEAFF	TGCGCCAGTCGGTTCGACACTGAAGCTTTCTTT